This T cell receptor beta chain emerged from a study of control samples from healthy donors and cancer patients. The CDR3 is made up of 12 amino acids. V trimming: 5 bases; J trimming: 9 bases; junction bases outside the gene matches: 6. Assay: immunoSEQ multiplex PCR; the TCRdb copy retains only in-frame clones and omits some. The data hold some 150,000 clones, with over 95% observed a single time. The receptor was derived from a woman in her twenties or thirties in good health. This chain joins TRBV12-3 or TRBV12-4 and TRBJ1-1; 7 nucleotides line up with TRBD1. Sequencing was performed on blood. The CDR3 DNA is TGTGCCAGCAGTACCGCGACAGGGCAAGCTTTCTTT. This sequence encodes CASSTATGQAFF.